This TCR beta chain was identified during a study of read filtering for tumor transcriptome and immune sequencing. Study at large: The cohort had about 16 men and approximately 15 women aged roughly 45 to 90, mean roughly 70 years. Overall study results and limits: Without single-read clonotypes, shared clonotype proportions correlated more between IR-seq and RNA-seq. Approximately 80% of IR-seq clonotypes had one read, totaling around 4% of reads; RNA-seq: approximately 75% and 45%.

This library used roughly 400 ng RNA and molecular barcoded adaptors spanning alpha/delta and beta/gamma chains. TCRdb called the reads again in MiXCR, with one record for every CDR3 protein. The sample lists tens of thousands of distinct CDR3 sequences; roughly 15% were seen once. As for this clonotype: Its antigen is currently unknown.

V shed 5 bases and J 2 bases; nucleotides not matched to a gene: 2. CDR3 length equals 15 residues. Germline CDR1 SGHTA, CDR2 FQGNSA. The rearrangement links TRBV7-2 to TRBJ2-3; 12 bases match TRBD2. Material: a population of CD138-negative cells sorted from bone marrow. This TCR was recovered from a donor aged 40 or over with multiple myeloma. The CDR3 loop is CASSASGRATDTQYF. The CDR3 nucleotides are TGTGCCAGCAGCGCTAGCGGGAGGGCCACAGATACGCAGTATTTT.